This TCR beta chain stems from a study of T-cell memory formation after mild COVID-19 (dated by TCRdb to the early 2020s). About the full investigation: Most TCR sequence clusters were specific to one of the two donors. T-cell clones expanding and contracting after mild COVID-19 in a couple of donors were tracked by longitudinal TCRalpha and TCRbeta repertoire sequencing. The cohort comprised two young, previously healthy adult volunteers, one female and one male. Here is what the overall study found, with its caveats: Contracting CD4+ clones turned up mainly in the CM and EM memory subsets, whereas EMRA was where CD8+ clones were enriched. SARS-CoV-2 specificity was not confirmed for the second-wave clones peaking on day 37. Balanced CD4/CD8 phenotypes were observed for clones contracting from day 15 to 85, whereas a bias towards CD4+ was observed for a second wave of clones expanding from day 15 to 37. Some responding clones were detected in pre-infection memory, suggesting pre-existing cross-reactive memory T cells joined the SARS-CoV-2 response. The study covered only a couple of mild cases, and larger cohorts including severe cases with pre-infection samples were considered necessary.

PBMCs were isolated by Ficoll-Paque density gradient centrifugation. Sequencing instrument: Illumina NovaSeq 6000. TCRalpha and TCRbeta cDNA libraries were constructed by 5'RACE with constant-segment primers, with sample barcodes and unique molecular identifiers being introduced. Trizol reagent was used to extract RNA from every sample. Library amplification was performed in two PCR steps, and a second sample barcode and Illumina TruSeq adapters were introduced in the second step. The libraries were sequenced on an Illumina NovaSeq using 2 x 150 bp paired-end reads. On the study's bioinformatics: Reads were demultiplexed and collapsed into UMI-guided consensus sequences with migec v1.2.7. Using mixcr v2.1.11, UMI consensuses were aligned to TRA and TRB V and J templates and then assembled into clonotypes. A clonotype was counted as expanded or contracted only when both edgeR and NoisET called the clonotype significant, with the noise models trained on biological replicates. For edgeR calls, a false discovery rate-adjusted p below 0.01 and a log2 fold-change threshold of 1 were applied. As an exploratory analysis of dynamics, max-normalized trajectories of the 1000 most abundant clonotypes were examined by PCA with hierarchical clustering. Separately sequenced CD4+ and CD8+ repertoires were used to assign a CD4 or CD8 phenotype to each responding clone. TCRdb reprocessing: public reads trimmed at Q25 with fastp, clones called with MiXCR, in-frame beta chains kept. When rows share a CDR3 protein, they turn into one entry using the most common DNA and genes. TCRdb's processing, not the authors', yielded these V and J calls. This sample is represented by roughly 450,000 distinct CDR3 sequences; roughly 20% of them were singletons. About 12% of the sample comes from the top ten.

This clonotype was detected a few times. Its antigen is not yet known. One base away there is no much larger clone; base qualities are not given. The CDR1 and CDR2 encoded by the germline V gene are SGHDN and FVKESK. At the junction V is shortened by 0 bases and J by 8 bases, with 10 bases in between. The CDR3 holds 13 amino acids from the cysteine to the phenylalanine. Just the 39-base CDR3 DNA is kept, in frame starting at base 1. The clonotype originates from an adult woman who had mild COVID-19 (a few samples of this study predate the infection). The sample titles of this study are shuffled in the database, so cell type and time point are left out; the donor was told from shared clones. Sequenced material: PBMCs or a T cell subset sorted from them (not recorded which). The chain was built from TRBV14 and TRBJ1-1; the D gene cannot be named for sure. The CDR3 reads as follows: CASSQELKREAFF. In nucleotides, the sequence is TGTGCCAGCAGCCAAGAATTGAAGAGAGAAGCTTTCTTT.